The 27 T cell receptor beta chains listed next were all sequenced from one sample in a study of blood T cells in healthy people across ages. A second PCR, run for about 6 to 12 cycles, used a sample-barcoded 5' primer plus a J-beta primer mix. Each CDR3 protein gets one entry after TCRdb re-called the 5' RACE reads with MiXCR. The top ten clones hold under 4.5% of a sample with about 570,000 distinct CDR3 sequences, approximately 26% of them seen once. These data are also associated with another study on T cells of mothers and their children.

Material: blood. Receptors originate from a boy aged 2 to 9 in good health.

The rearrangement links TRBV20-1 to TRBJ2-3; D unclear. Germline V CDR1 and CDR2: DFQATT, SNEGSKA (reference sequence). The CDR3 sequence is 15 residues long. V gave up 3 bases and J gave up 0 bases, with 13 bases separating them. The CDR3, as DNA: TGCAGTGCTAGGTCGACTGTTACTAGCACAGATACGCAGTATTTT. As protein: CSARSTVTSTDTQYF.

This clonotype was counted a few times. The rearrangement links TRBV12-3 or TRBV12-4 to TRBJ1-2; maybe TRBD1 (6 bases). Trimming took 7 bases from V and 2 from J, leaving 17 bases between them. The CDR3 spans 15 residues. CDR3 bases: TGTGCCAGCACGGAATGGACAGACCACAACTATGGCTACACCTTC. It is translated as CASTEWTDHNYGYTF.

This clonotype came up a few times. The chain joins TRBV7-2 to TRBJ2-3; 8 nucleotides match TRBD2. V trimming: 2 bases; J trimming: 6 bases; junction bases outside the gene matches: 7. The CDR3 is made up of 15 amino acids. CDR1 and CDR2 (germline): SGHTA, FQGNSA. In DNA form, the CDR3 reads TGTGCCAGCAGCTTATATAGCGGGGCCCAGGATACGCAGTATTTT. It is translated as CASSLYSGAQDTQYF.

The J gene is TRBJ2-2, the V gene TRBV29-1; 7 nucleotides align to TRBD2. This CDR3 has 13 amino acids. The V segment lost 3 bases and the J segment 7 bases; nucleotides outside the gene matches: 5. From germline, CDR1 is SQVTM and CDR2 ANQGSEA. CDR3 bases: TGCAGCGTTGAGAAGCGGGAAGGCGGGGAGCTGTTTTTT. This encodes CSVEKREGGELFF.

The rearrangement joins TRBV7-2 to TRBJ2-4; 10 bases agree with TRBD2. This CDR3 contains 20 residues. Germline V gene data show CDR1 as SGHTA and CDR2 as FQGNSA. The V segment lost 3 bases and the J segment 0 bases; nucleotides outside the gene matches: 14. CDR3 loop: CASSFTSGEWGDLAKNIQYF. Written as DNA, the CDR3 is TGTGCCAGCAGCTTTACTAGCGGGGAGTGGGGTGATCTAGCCAAAAACATTCAGTACTTC.

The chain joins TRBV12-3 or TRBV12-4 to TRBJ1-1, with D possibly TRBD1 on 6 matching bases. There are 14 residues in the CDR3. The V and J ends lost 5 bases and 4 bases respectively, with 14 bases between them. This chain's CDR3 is CASSQDQGLTEAFF. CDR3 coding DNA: TGTGCCAGCAGTCAGGACCAGGGGCTCACTGAAGCTTTCTTT.

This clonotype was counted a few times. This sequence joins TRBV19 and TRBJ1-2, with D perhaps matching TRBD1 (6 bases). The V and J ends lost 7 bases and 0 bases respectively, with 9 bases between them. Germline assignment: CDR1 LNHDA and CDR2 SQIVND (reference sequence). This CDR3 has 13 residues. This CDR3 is CASNPGANYGYTF. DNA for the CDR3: TGTGCCAGTAATCCAGGGGCTAACTATGGCTACACCTTC.

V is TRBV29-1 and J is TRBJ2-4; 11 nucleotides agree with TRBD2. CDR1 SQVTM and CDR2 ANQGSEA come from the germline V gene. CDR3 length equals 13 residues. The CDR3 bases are TGCAGTGTTAGCGGGAGGGCCTGGGACATTCAGTACTTC. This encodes CSVSGRAWDIQYF.

The CDR3 nucleotides are TGTGCCAGCAGCACCCGGACAGGGCGATCCTACTACGAGCAGTACTTC. Protein sequence: CASSTRTGRSYYEQYF. The chain joins TRBV13 to TRBJ2-7; 8 bases map to TRBD1. V shed 5 bases, J shed 3 bases, and the junction held 12 bases outside the gene matches. Germline V gene lookup returns CDR1 PRHDT and CDR2 FYEKMQ (reference sequence). This CDR3 is built from 16 residues.

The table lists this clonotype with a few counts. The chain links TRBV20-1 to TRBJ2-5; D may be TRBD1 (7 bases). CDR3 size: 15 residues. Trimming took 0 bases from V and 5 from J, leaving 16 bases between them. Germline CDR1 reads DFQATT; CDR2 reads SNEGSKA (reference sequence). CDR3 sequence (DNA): TGCAGTGCTAGAGATCACGGCAGGGGGGTGGAGACCCAGTACTTC. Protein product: CSARDHGRGVETQYF.

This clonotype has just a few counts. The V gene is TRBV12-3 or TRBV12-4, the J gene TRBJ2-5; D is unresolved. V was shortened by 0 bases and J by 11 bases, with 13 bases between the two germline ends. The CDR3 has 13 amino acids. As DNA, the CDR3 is TGTGCCAGCAGTTTAGCGGATCTAGATCCTCAGTACTTC. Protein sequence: CASSLADLDPQYF.

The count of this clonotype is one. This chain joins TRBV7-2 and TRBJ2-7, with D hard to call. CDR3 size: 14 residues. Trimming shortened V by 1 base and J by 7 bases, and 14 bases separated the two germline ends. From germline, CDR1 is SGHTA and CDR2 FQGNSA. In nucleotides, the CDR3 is TGTGCCAGCAGCTTAGAGGCAGGACCTCGGGAGCAGTACTTC. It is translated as CASSLEAGPREQYF. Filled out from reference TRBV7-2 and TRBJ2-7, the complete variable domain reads GAGVSQSPSNKVTEKGKDVELRCDPISGHTALYWYRQSLGQGLEFLIYFQGNSAPDKSGLPSDRFSAERTGGSVSTLTIQRTQQEDSAVYLCASSLEAGPREQYFGPGTRLTVT.

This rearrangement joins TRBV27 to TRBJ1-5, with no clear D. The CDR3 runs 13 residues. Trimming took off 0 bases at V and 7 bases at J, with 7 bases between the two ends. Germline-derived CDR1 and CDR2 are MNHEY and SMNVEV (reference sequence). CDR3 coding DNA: TGTGCCAGCAGTTTATCGAATGGGCAGCCCCAGCATTTT. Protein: CASSLSNGQPQHF.

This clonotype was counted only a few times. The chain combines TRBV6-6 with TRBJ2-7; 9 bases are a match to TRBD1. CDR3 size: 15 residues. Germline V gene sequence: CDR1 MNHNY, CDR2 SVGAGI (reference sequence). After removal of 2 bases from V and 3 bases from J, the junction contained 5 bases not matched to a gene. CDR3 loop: CASSYAPGQGYEQYF. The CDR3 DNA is TGTGCCAGCAGTTACGCCCCGGGACAGGGCTACGAGCAGTACTTC.

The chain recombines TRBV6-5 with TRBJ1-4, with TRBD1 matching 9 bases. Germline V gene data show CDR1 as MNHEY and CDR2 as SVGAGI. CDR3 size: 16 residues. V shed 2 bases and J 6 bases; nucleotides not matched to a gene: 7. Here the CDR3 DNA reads TGTGCCAGCAGTTACCTCCGGGACAGGGCTGATGAAAAACTGTTTTTT. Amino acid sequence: CASSYLRDRADEKLFF.

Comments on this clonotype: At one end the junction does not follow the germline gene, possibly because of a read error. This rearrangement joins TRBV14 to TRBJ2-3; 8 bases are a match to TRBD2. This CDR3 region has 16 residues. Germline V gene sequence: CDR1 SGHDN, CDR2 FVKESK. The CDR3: CANSPREGGPGDTQYF. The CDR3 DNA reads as TGTGCCAACAGCCCCCGGGAGGGGGGGCCAGGAGATACGCAGTATTTT.

CDR3 DNA: TGCAGCGTTGATGGGACTAGCGGGAGATGGTCCTACAATGAGCAGTTCTTC. It encodes CSVDGTSGRWSYNEQFF. The chain has TRBV29-1 and TRBJ2-1; 14 nucleotides align to TRBD2. V was clipped by 3 bases and J by 1 base; unmatched bases: 5. The CDR3 runs to 17 residues. Germline CDR1 reads SQVTM; CDR2 reads ANQGSEA.

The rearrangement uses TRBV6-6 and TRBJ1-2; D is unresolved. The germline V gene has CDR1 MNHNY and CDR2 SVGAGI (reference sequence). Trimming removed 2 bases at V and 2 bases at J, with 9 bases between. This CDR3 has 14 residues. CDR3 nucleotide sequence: TGTGCCAGCAGTTACGACCTACTCAACTATGGCTACACCTTC. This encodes CASSYDLLNYGYTF.

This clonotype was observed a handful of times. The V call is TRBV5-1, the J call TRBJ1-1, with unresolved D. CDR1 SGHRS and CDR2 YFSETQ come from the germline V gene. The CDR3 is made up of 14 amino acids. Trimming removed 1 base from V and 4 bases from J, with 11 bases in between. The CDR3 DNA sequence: TGCGCCAGCAGCTTGCGGGGAGAGGGCACTGAAGCTTTCTTT. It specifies CASSLRGEGTEAFF.

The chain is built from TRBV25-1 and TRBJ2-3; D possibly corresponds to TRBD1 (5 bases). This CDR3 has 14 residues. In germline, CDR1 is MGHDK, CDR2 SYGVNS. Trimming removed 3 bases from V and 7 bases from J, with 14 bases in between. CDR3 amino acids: CASSDSGNENTQYF. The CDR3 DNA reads TGTGCCAGCAGTGACTCAGGGAATGAAAATACGCAGTATTTT.

The DNA of the CDR3 is TGTGCCAGCAGCCGAATGACAGGGGCGGCTGAAAAACTGTTTTTT. Translated, it gives CASSRMTGAAEKLFF. The chain employs TRBV3-1 and TRBJ1-4; 8 nucleotides agree with TRBD1. The V segment lost 4 bases and the J segment 7 bases; nucleotides outside the gene matches: 8. The length of the CDR3 is 15 residues. From germline, CDR1 is LGHDT and CDR2 YNNKEL (reference sequence).

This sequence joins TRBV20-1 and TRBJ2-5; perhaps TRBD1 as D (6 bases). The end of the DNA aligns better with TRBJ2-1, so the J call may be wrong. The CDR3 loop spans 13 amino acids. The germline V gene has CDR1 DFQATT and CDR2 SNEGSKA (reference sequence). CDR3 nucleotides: TGCAGTGCTAGACAGGGGTTGTTCAATGAGCAGTTCTTC. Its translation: CSARQGLFNEQFF.

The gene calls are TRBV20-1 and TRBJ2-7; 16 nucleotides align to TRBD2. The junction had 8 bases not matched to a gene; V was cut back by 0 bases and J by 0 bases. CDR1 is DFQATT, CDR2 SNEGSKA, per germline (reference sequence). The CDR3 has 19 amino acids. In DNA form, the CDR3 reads TGCAGTGCTAGAGACATGGGACTAGCGGGAGGGCCAAGCTCCTACGAGCAGTACTTC. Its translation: CSARDMGLAGGPSSYEQYF.

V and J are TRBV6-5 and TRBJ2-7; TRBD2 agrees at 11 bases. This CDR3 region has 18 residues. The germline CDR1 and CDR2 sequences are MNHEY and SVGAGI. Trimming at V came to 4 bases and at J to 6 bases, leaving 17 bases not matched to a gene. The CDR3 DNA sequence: TGTGCCAGCAGTTCCAAAGGGGTAGCGGGAGGGCCCTCACGCGAGCAGTACTTC. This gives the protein CASSSKGVAGGPSREQYF.

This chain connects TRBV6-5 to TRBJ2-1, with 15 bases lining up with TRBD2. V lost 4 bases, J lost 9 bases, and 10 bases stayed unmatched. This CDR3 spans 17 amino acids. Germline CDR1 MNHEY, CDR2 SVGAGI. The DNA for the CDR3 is TGTGCCAGCAGTTCCGGACTAGCGGGAGGGCCGGGTGGTGAGCAGTTCTTC. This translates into CASSSGLAGGPGGEQFF.

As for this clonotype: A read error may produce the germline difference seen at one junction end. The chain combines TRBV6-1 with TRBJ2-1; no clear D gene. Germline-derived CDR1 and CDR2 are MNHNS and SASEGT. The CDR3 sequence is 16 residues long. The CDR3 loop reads CASSGSLSNPYNEQLF. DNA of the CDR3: TGTGCCAGCAGTGGGAGCCTCTCAAACCCTTACAATGAGCAGCTCTTC.

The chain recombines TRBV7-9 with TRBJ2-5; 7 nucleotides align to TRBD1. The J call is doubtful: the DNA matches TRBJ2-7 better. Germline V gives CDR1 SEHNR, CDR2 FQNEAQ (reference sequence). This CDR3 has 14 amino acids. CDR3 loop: CAIAGTDFSYEQYF. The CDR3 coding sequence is TGTGCCATCGCCGGGACAGACTTCTCCTACGAGCAGTACTTC.